Detailed here is one T cell receptor beta chain. The source of the sample is a study of blood T cell repertoires in COVID-19. Trimming removed 1 base at V and 2 bases at J, with 11 bases between. Germline-derived CDR1 and CDR2 are SGHTA and FQGNSA. The CDR3 contains 15 residues. Sequencing was performed with immunoSEQ multiplex PCR; in TCRdb, only in-frame clones are kept and a portion is missing. The table records around 330,000 clones, 85% of them present only once. A PCR-confirmed or clinician-diagnosed COVID-19 case had contacted exposed participants within 2 weeks of entry. This receptor was taken from a woman aged 25 to 39 who had been exposed to COVID-19. The J gene is TRBJ1-2, the V gene TRBV7-2; D gene unclear. Source material: PBMCs or T cells enriched from blood (not recorded which). CDR3 nucleotides: TGTGCCAGCAGCTTAGTCACTGAGGGAAACTATGGCTACACCTTC. This codes for CASSLVTEGNYGYTF.